The 30 T cell receptor beta chains listed next were all sequenced from one sample in a study of PD-L1 blockade in urothelial cancer (dated by TCRdb to between 2016 and 2019). Per the publication, the time point label means: pretreatment peripheral blood. The method was the immunoSEQ multiplex PCR assay. TCRdb obtained this table from immuneACCESS and retained in-frame rearrangements with V and J assigned. These tables miss some clones; where compared with another copy, unresolved V genes account for less than half of the shortfall, and the remainder is unexplained. The sample table contains about 45,000 clones; only one count was recorded for nearly 90% of them. More than 20% of the sample comes from the top ten. This specimen was PBMCs, taken around atezolizumab (anti-PD-L1) treatment. The receptor set was obtained from a donor at least 40 years old with urothelial cancer.

The chain couples TRBV7-2 to TRBJ2-5, with 9 bases lining up with TRBD2. Looked up from germline, CDR1 is SGHTA and CDR2 is FQGNSA. The CDR3 spans 14 residues. V shed 5 bases and J 5 bases; nucleotides not matched to a gene: 6. CDR3 coding DNA: TGTGCCAGCAGCCCATATAGCGGGAGTGAGACCCAGTACTTC. Its protein is CASSPYSGSETQYF.

The chain combines TRBV11-2 with TRBJ2-1; 9 nucleotides line up with TRBD2. The CDR3 extends over 16 amino acids. With V trimmed by 1 base and J by 4 bases, 5 bases remained unmatched. CDR1 and CDR2 (germline): SGHAT, FQNNGV. CDR3 sequence reads: CASSLVRLAAYNEQFF. The CDR3 bases are TGTGCCAGCAGCTTAGTGCGACTAGCGGCGTACAATGAGCAGTTCTTC.

The CDR3 nucleotides are TGTGCCAGCAGCCCAACCGGGACTAGCGGGCTTCGTTCCTACAATGAGCAGTTCTTC. Residues: CASSPTGTSGLRSYNEQFF. This sequence joins TRBV27 and TRBJ2-1, with 12 bases that match TRBD2. Per the germline V gene, CDR1 is MNHEY and CDR2 is SMNVEV (reference sequence). The V segment lost 6 bases and the J segment 1 base; nucleotides outside the gene matches: 13. The CDR3 consists of 19 residues.

V usage is TRBV14 and J usage is TRBJ2-7; maybe TRBD2 (5 bases). The CDR3 spans 14 residues. The germline V gene encodes CDR1 SGHDN and CDR2 FVKESK. Trimming stripped 0 bases from V and 3 bases from J, with 9 bases between. In DNA form, the CDR3 reads TGTGCCAGCAGCCAAGATGGCGGGTACTACGAGCAGTACTTC. It is translated as CASSQDGGYYEQYF.

The V call is TRBV9, the J call TRBJ2-3; 7 bases are shared with TRBD2. Germline CDR1 and CDR2: SGDLS and YYNGEE. The CDR3 contains 12 residues. V shed 3 bases and J 5 bases; nucleotides not matched to a gene: 0. The CDR3 spells CASSGGGDTQYF. CDR3 nucleotide sequence: TGTGCCAGCAGCGGGGGGGGAGATACGCAGTATTTT.

This rearrangement joins TRBV10-3 to TRBJ2-7; 11 positions agree with TRBD1. The CDR3 totals 14 residues. The V and J ends lost 6 bases and 3 bases, in that order; junction bases with no gene match: 4. Germline CDR1 and CDR2: ENHRY and SYGVKD. CDR3 sequence: CAIRKGQGGYEQYF. CDR3 nucleotide sequence: TGTGCCATCAGAAAGGGACAGGGGGGCTACGAGCAGTACTTC.

This clone was picked up a small number of times. The chain couples TRBV7-2 to TRBJ2-7, with D tentatively TRBD1 (6 bases). The CDR3 length is 16 residues. Germline assignment: CDR1 SGHTA and CDR2 FQGNSA. V was cut by 4 bases and J by 0 bases, with 16 bases left in between. CDR3 nucleotides: TGTGCCAGCAGCTACAGGGCCAGGCCCGTCTCCTACGAGCAGTACTTC. The encoded protein is CASSYRARPVSYEQYF.

This sequence joins TRBV28 and TRBJ1-5; possibly TRBD1 for D (5 bases). Germline CDR1 reads MDHEN; CDR2 reads SYDVKM. The ends were cut back, 5 bases at V and 5 bases at J, with 10 bases in the middle. The CDR3 length is 13 residues. CDR3 amino acids: CASSQKGDQPQHF. CDR3 nucleotide sequence: TGTGCCAGCAGTCAAAAAGGGGATCAGCCCCAGCATTTT. Variable domain in full (rest from reference TRBV28 and TRBJ1-5): DVKVTQSSRYLVKRTGEKVFLECVQDMDHENMFWYRQDPGLGLRLIYFSYDVKMKEKGDIPEGYSVSREKKERFSLILESASTNQTSMYLCASSQKGDQPQHFGDGTRLSIL.

The chain has TRBV2 and TRBJ1-1, with a tentative D call TRBD1 (5 bases). The CDR3 length is 13 residues. V was shortened by 3 bases and J by 5 bases, with 10 bases between the two germline ends. Germline assignment: CDR1 SNHLY and CDR2 FYNNEI. The CDR3 bases are TGTGCCAGCAGTGAGGCAGGGAGGACTGAAGCTTTCTTT. Protein: CASSEAGRTEAFF.

V and J are TRBV6-6 and TRBJ2-7; no definite D call. The CDR3 is 14 amino acids. Germline V gene lookup returns CDR1 MNHNY and CDR2 SVGAGI (reference sequence). V was pared by 2 bases and J by 1 base, with 9 bases between. The CDR3 coding sequence is TGTGCCAGCAGTTACGGGCAGAATTCCTACGAGCAGTACTTC. The encoded protein is CASSYGQNSYEQYF.

V and J are TRBV15 and TRBJ2-1, with D possibly TRBD2 on 5 matching bases. The CDR3 loop spans 15 amino acids. The V end lost 0 bases, the J end lost 12 bases, and 18 bases lay between the germline ends. CDR1 and CDR2 (germline): LNHNV, YYDKDF (reference sequence). The CDR3 DNA reads TGTGCCACCAGCAGAGATCTCGGGGTCCCTTTGGCGCAGTTCTTC. It translates to CATSRDLGVPLAQFF.

The V call is TRBV6-4, the J call TRBJ1-2; maybe TRBD1 (6 bases). Per the germline V gene, CDR1 is MRHNA and CDR2 is SNTAGT. The CDR3 is 13 amino acids. V was trimmed by 10 bases and J by 7 bases, leaving 19 bases between them. Written as DNA, the CDR3 is TGTGCCACTTTACCCCAGGGGCAGGGTGGCTACACCTTC. Its protein is CATLPQGQGGYTF.

As DNA, the CDR3 is TGTGCCAGCAGCTTCTCAGCGGGAGTATTCGATGAGCAGTTCTTC. This sequence encodes CASSFSAGVFDEQFF. The chain links TRBV11-2 to TRBJ2-1, with 8 nucleotides matching TRBD2. The CDR3 is 15 residues long. J was trimmed by 8 bases and V by 3 bases; bases with no gene match: 9. Germline V gene data show CDR1 as SGHAT and CDR2 as FQNNGV.

The J gene is TRBJ2-1, the V gene TRBV27; 12 bases are a match to TRBD2. Per the germline V gene, CDR1 is MNHEY and CDR2 is SMNVEV (reference sequence). CDR3 length: 19 residues. The junction had 17 bases not matched to a gene; V was cut back by 4 bases and J by 7 bases. Here the CDR3 DNA reads TGTGCCAGCAGTTCCCCACTAGCGGGAGGCCCCCAGGGGGTGAATGAGCAGTTCTTC. Its protein product is CASSSPLAGGPQGVNEQFF.

The chain has TRBV4-3 and TRBJ2-7; TRBD2 matches at 14 bases. The germline V gene has CDR1 LGHNA and CDR2 YSLEER. This CDR3 contains 15 residues. The junction had 11 bases not matched to a gene; V was cut back by 4 bases and J by 12 bases. CDR3 coding DNA: TGCGCCAGCAGCCCTCCCGGGACTAGCGGGGGCAAAATGTACTTC. This translates into CASSPPGTSGGKMYF.

J is TRBJ2-7 and V is TRBV5-1; the D is unclear. Per germline, CDR1 SGHRS and CDR2 YFSETQ. CDR3 length: 14 amino acids. Trimming removed 3 bases from V and 2 bases from J, with 12 bases in between. The CDR3 sequence: CASSSAAQTYEQYF. CDR3 DNA: TGCGCCAGCAGCTCGGCGGCTCAGACCTACGAGCAGTACTTC.

The gene calls are TRBV5-4 and TRBJ2-1; D gene uncertain. Germline CDR1 and CDR2: SGHNT and YYREEE (reference sequence). Trimming cost V 4 bases and J 0 bases, with 11 bases left between them. This CDR3 has 15 residues. The CDR3 DNA reads TGTGCCAGCAGCGTCCGGGTTAACTCCTACAATGAGCAGTTCTTC. Protein product: CASSVRVNSYNEQFF. Complete variable domain (other parts from reference TRBV5-4 and TRBJ2-1): ETGVTQSPTHLIKTRGQQVTLRCSSQSGHNTVSWYQQALGQGPQFIFQYYREEENGRGNFPPRFSGLQFPNYSSELNVNALELDDSALYLCASSVRVNSYNEQFFGPGTRLTVL.

The chain couples TRBV2 to TRBJ2-5, with D tentatively TRBD2 (6 bases). Germline CDR1 and CDR2: SNHLY and FYNNEI. Trimming removed 8 bases at V and 7 bases at J, with 17 bases between. The CDR3 spans 13 residues. Here the CDR3 DNA reads TGTGCCAGCCGAGGGTCGCGGGAAGGGACCCAGTACTTC. This gives the protein CASRGSREGTQYF.

The J gene is TRBJ1-5, the V gene TRBV2, with a possible D match to TRBD1 (5 bases). This CDR3 contains 12 residues. Germline CDR1 SNHLY, CDR2 FYNNEI. V was cut by 2 bases and J by 15 bases, with 14 bases left in between. For the CDR3, the DNA is TGTGCCAGCAGTGAATACAGGCCGCCCGGGCATTTT. Translating it yields CASSEYRPPGHF.

The chain joins TRBV7-9 to TRBJ2-3; 9 bases align to TRBD1. Germline V gives CDR1 SEHNR, CDR2 FQNEAQ (reference sequence). Trimming removed 3 bases from V and 2 bases from J; junction bases left unmatched: 3. This CDR3 comprises 15 residues. CDR3: CASSLGTGTTDTQYF. The CDR3, as DNA: TGTGCCAGCAGCTTGGGGACAGGGACCACAGATACGCAGTATTTT. Filled out from reference TRBV7-9 and TRBJ2-3, the complete variable domain reads DTGVSQNPRHKITKRGQNVTFRCDPISEHNRLYWYRQTLGQGPEFLTYFQNEAQLEKSRLLSDRFSAERPKGSFSTLEIQRTEQGDSAMYLCASSLGTGTTDTQYFGPGTRLTVL.

J is TRBJ2-7 and V is TRBV5-1, with 7 bases fitting TRBD1. The CDR3 spans 12 residues. In germline, CDR1 is SGHRS, CDR2 YFSETQ. The V and J ends lost 4 bases and 3 bases, in that order; junction bases with no gene match: 1. The CDR3 protein is CASSRDSYEQYF. CDR3 DNA sequence: TGCGCCAGCAGCCGGGACAGCTACGAGCAGTACTTC. The entire variable domain, with the rest obtained from reference TRBV5-1 and TRBJ2-7, is as follows: KAGVTQTPRYLIKTRGQQVTLSCSPISGHRSVSWYQQTPGQGLQFLFEYFSETQRNKGNFPGRFSGRQFSNSRSEMNVSTLELGDSALYLCASSRDSYEQYFGPGTRLTVT.

This clone has more than one count but fewer than ten. The chain carries TRBV19 and TRBJ2-5, with 8 bases lining up with TRBD1. Germline V CDR1 and CDR2: LNHDA, SQIVND (reference sequence). This CDR3 comprises 14 residues. The junction had 8 bases not matched to a gene; V was cut back by 6 bases and J by 5 bases. The CDR3 DNA follows: TGTGCCAGTAGCCCAGACAGGGGCCGGGAGACCCAGTACTTC. This translates into CASSPDRGRETQYF.

This clone was observed a few times. The rearrangement uses TRBV5-4 and TRBJ1-3; D is unresolved. The ends were cut back, 0 bases at V and 4 bases at J, with 11 bases in the middle. Germline CDR1 and CDR2: SGHNT and YYREEE (reference sequence). The CDR3 runs to 15 residues. The chain's CDR3 is CASSLGAGKGNTIYF. CDR3 nucleotides: TGTGCCAGCAGCTTGGGGGCAGGCAAAGGAAACACCATATATTTT.

The chain has TRBV11-2 and TRBJ1-5, with 8 bases identical to TRBD1. J was trimmed by 2 bases and V by 1 base; bases with no gene match: 4. Germline V gene sequence: CDR1 SGHAT, CDR2 FQNNGV. The CDR3 is made up of 16 amino acids. The CDR3 loop reads CASSLGTGMGNQPQHF. The DNA of the CDR3 is TGTGCCAGCAGCTTAGGGACAGGGATGGGCAATCAGCCCCAGCATTTT.

J is TRBJ2-5 and V is TRBV11-1; tentatively, D is TRBD2 (5 bases). V shed 7 bases and J shed 1 base, with 13 bases lying between them. The germline V gene encodes CDR1 SGHAT and CDR2 FQDESV (reference sequence). The CDR3 spans 14 residues. CDR3 nucleotide sequence: TGTGCCAGCACTAAATACGGGATCCAAGAGACCCAGTACTTC. It is translated as CASTKYGIQETQYF.

The rearrangement links TRBV7-3 to TRBJ2-3; weak D call: TRBD2 (6 bases). Germline V gene sequence: CDR1 SGHTA, CDR2 FQGTGA. V lost 4 bases and J lost 2, with 10 bases in between. CDR3 size: 14 residues. The CDR3 here is CASSWGGPTDTQYF. The CDR3 coding sequence is TGTGCCAGCAGCTGGGGAGGCCCCACAGATACGCAGTATTTT.

The chain has TRBV30 and TRBJ1-4; tentatively, D is TRBD1 (5 bases). Germline CDR1 GTSNPN, CDR2 SVGIG (reference sequence). Trimming stripped 2 bases from V and 7 bases from J, with 14 bases between. This CDR3 contains 14 residues. The CDR3 sequence is CAWSTNAGGEKLFF. The CDR3 DNA reads as TGTGCCTGGAGTACCAACGCGGGGGGTGAAAAACTGTTTTTT.

This clone was seen a few times. The rearrangement uses TRBV6-5 and TRBJ2-7; 10 positions agree with TRBD1. Germline CDR1 is MNHEY and CDR2 is SVGAGI. Trimming at V came to 6 bases and at J to 3 bases, leaving 8 bases not matched to a gene. This CDR3 contains 15 residues. CDR3 loop: CASRYRQGAGYEQYF. In DNA, the CDR3 is TGTGCCAGCAGATACAGACAGGGGGCTGGCTACGAGCAGTACTTC.

This rearrangement joins TRBV6-6 to TRBJ1-4; tentative D call: TRBD1 (5 bases). Trimming cost V 2 bases and J 8 bases, with 12 bases left between them. CDR1 and CDR2 (germline): MNHNY, SVGAGI (reference sequence). This CDR3 comprises 14 residues. This chain's CDR3 is CASSYRQGREKLFF. CDR3 nucleotides: TGTGCCAGCAGTTACCGGCAGGGTCGGGAAAAACTGTTTTTT.

The chain carries TRBV7-9 and TRBJ2-7, with no clear D. The CDR3 is made up of 15 amino acids. Germline V gives CDR1 SEHNR, CDR2 FQNEAQ (reference sequence). Trimming removed 1 base at V and 2 bases at J, with 12 bases between. The CDR3 DNA reads TGTGCCAGCAGCTTAGACAGCCCCCGAACCTACGAGCAGTACTTC. Translation: CASSLDSPRTYEQYF.